A single sample is the source of the 10 T cell receptor beta chains below, sequenced in a study of T cell clonality in common variable immunodeficiency. Study-wide results and limits: In common variable immunodeficiency, TCR beta chains reportedly carried fewer deletions and N-nucleotide insertions.

TCRdb keeps only in-frame clones here, not all; method: immunoSEQ multiplex PCR. This set yields some 13,000 clones and no singletons; the top ten hold more than 5.5%. Their antigens are not known. Source material: peripheral blood mononuclear cells. Receptors originate from a human donor with common variable immunodeficiency.

Worth noting for this clone: The missing CDR3 end, 3 residues past where the read stops, is filled in from the germline J gene. The chain employs TRBV11-3 and TRBJ2-3, with 10 positions matching TRBD1. V shed 3 bases, J shed 6 bases, and the junction held 6 bases outside the gene matches. The CDR3 length is 15 residues. Germline CDR1 and CDR2: SGHNT and YENEEA. The part of the CDR3 DNA that was read is TGTGCCAGCAGCTTCGGGGACAGGGGCGATGATACG. The encoded protein is CASSFGDRGDDT. The full CDR3 sequence reads CASSFGDRGDDTQYF.

Relative to its sample, this clone is medium-sized (0.01 to 0.1%). Read coverage stops 3 residues before the CDR3 terminus; the germline J gene supplies the remainder. The chain has TRBV20-1 and TRBJ1-4, with 9 bases identical to TRBD1. Germline CDR1 and CDR2: DFQATT and SNEGSKA (reference sequence). V was pared by 6 bases and J by 6 bases, with 8 bases of the junction left unmatched. This CDR3 has 14 amino acids. CDR3 DNA, as far as it was read: TGCAGTGCGCACACGGGACAGGGATATGAAAAA. Its translation: CSAHTGQGYEK. The whole CDR3 sequence is CSAHTGQGYEKLFF.

Turning to this clone: The read terminates 3 residues before the CDR3 end, so the remaining end is supplied by the germline J gene. The V call is TRBV20-1, the J call TRBJ2-7, with 10 nucleotides matching TRBD1. V lost 6 bases, J lost 2 bases, and 7 bases stayed unmatched. The V gene's germline CDR1 is DFQATT and CDR2 SNEGSKA (reference sequence). The CDR3 runs to 14 residues. CDR3 bases read: TGCAGTGCCCCGACAGGGGGCCCCACCTACGAG. It is translated as CSAPTGGPTYE. The whole CDR3 protein reads CSAPTGGPTYEQYF.

About this clone: The CDR3 extends 3 residues past the end of the read, so its final part is completed from the germline J gene. The V gene is TRBV5-1, the J gene TRBJ2-3, with D perhaps assigned TRBD1 or TRBD2 (6 bases each). Germline assignment: CDR1 SGHRS and CDR2 YFSETQ. The ends were cut back, 3 bases at V and 3 bases at J, with 17 bases in the middle. The CDR3 has 16 residues. This CDR3 reads CASSSAPQGGTDTQYF. CDR3 DNA (partial): TGCGCCAGCAGCTCGGCGCCACAGGGAGGAACAGATACG.

In its sample, this clone was seen a few times. The CDR3 end lies 3 residues beyond the end of the read and is filled in from the germline J gene. This sequence joins TRBV18 and TRBJ1-1; 8 nucleotides line up with TRBD1. Germline loops: CDR1 KGHSH, CDR2 LQKENI. The trim removed 5 bases at V and 4 bases at J, leaving 12 bases unmatched. CDR3 length: 16 residues. CDR3 sequence: CASSSYPGGAGTEAFF. Partial CDR3 DNA: TGTGCCAGCTCATCTTATCCAGGGGGCGCGGGCACTGAA.

This clone has just a few counts. The read ends 3 residues early relative to the CDR3; the germline J gene fills the gap. The rearrangement links TRBV6-1 to TRBJ1-2; possibly TRBD1 for D (6 bases). The V end lost 3 bases, the J end lost 4 bases, and 15 bases lay between the germline ends. CDR3 length: 15 residues. From germline, CDR1 is MNHNS and CDR2 SASEGT. CDR3 sequence: CASSDPQDSRYGYTF. The sequenced part of the CDR3 DNA is TGTGCCAGCAGTGATCCCCAGGACAGTCGCTATGGC.

This clone was counted only a few times. Sequencing ends 3 residues short of the CDR3 end; the germline J gene provides the rest. The chain uses TRBV2 and TRBJ2-7; the match to TRBD1 covers 10 bases. J lost 4 bases, V lost 6 bases, and 12 bases had no gene match. In germline, CDR1 is SNHLY, CDR2 FYNNEI. This CDR3 spans 16 amino acids. The CDR3 bases that were read are TGTGCCAGCAGGACAACCCGACAGGGGGCGGAGTACGAG. Translated, it gives CASRTTRQGAEYE. The CDR3 reads in full as CASRTTRQGAEYEQYF.

This clone was seen a handful of times. Partial CDR3 DNA: TGTGCCAGCTCACCGCGACAGGGGGTAGAGACC. Translation gives CASSPRQGVET. The entire CDR3 is CASSPRQGVETQYF. The rearrangement uses TRBV18 and TRBJ2-5; 9 bases line up with TRBD1. The CDR3 end falls 3 residues outside the read, so it is completed with the germline J gene. This CDR3 is built from 14 residues. V trimming: 3 bases; J trimming: 4 bases; junction bases outside the gene matches: 3. Germline V lookup: CDR1 KGHSH, CDR2 LQKENI.

By sample share, this clone is medium-sized. The read falls 3 residues short of the CDR3 end, and the missing part is taken from the germline J gene. The chain links TRBV20-1 to TRBJ2-2; 7 nucleotides agree with TRBD2. V shed 5 bases and J 3 bases; nucleotides not matched to a gene: 6. CDR1 and CDR2 (germline): DFQATT, SNEGSKA (reference sequence). CDR3 length: 14 amino acids. The CDR3 bases that were read are TGCAGTGCTTCTCGGGCGGGGGACACCGGGGAG. Its protein product is CSASRAGDTGE. In full, the CDR3 is CSASRAGDTGELFF.

In regard to this clone: The missing CDR3 end, 3 residues past where the read stops, is filled in from the germline J gene. The V and J genes are TRBV5-1 and TRBJ2-7, with 7 bases matching TRBD1. The CDR3 has 14 residues. CDR1 SGHRS and CDR2 YFSETQ come from the germline V gene. Germline trimming cut 4 bases from V and 3 bases from J; bases unmatched to any gene: 7. The CDR3 bases that were read are TGCGCCAGCAGCCTAACAGGGGTGGTCTACGAG. Encoded protein: CASSLTGVVYE. The complete CDR3 reads CASSLTGVVYEQYF.